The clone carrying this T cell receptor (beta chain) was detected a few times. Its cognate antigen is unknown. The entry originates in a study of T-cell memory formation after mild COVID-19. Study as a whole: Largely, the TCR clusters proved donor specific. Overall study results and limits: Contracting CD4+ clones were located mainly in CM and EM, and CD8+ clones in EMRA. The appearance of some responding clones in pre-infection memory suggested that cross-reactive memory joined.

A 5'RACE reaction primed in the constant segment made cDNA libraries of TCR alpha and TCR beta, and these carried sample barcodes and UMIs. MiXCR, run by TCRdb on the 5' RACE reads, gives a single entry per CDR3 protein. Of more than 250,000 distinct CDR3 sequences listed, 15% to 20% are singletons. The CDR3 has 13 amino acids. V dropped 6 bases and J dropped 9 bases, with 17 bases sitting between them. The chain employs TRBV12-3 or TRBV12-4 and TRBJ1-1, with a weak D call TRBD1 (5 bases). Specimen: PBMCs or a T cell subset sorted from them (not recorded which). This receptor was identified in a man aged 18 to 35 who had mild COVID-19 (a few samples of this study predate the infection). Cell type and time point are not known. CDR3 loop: CASRIQGRLKAFF. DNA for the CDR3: TGTGCCAGCAGAATTCAGGGACGGCTTAAAGCTTTCTTT.